Below, one TCR beta chain is given with its context. There is no known antigen for this receptor. One base away there is no much larger clone; base qualities are not given. The data were taken from a study of T cells in Graves' hyperthyroidism and ophthalmopathy (dated by TCRdb to the late 2010s). Regarding the research as a whole: Peripheral blood samples were taken at the time of initial diagnosis, prior to any treatment. Prospective prediction of ophthalmopathy was tested in an independent validation cohort consisting of roughly 19 hyperthyroidism patients and some 15 patients who later progressed to ophthalmopathy. Following sampling, methimazole starting at 30 mg daily was given to hyperthyroidism patients, and high-dose intravenous methylprednisolone was given to ophthalmopathy patients. To identify distinguishing TCR V-J signatures, a discovery cohort of 90 to 100 patients was used, comprising 43 with Graves' ophthalmopathy and around 57 with stable Graves' hyperthyroidism. The paper reports TCR Vbeta CDR3 sequencing of approximately 140 peripheral blood samples: approximately 41 ophthalmopathy, some 80 hyperthyroidism and around 17 progressor patients. The approximately 100 discovery patients were randomly split 7:3 into training and test sets. Thyroid tissue and blood T-cell repertoires from over 5 Graves' hyperthyroidism patients were also compared in the study. Overall results and qualifications from the work: Ophthalmopathy was separated from stable hyperthyroidism by a 13 V-J signature model, with approximately 90% sensitivity and approximately 81% specificity obtained in cross-validation and 80%/75% obtained in testing. Blood samples also contained most of the expanded thyroid clonotypes (frequency above 0.001), which suggests that blood repertoires may reflect thyroid immune responses. No statistical method was used to fix the sample size in advance, and group allocation was not hidden from the investigators. In validation, the model predicted progression to ophthalmopathy with 65% to 71% sensitivity and about 72% specificity, a median of around 6.6 months before onset.

The TCR beta CDR3 regions were amplified from the RNA transcripts. The TCR CDR3 was subjected to a first round of RT-PCR using the HTBI primer set and the Qiagen OneStep RT-PCR kit. A second multiplex PCR round built the libraries, followed by size selection and purification. The libraries were sequenced on an Illumina HiSeq2000 using paired-end 100 bp reads. The authors' pipeline ran thus. SOAPnuke was used to process the raw data, with reads discarded if the reads contained adapters or uncalled bases, had a mean Phred below 15, or lacked an exact constant-primer or identifier match. COPE v1.2.5 was used to merge the high-quality paired reads, and each unique nucleotide sequence was defined as a clonotype. MiTCR v1.1 was used to align clonotypes to the IMGT TRBV, TRBD and TRBJ reference segments. Only V-J combinations with frequency above 0.0001, covering 99% to 99.2% of repertoires, were analysed. The TCS score was defined as F50 (clonal expansion) divided by E x V (chaos), with BLOSUM62-based TCRdist calculated between CDR3 peptides within each V-J. Welch's t-statistics and random forest reduced 500 to 650 V-J features to 13, which were used in a naive Bayes classifier (R e1071). TCRdb ran its own pipeline on the public reads, namely fastp trimming at Q25 and MiXCR clone calling, and kept in-frame beta chains. Each CDR3 protein gets just one entry, which takes the most common genes and DNA from the rows behind it. The V and J calls, along with clone size, are taken from TCRdb and not from the paper's own processing. The sample table records 700,000 or so distinct CDR3 sequences; around 17% of these occur just once. Of the sample, approximately 8.4% is held by the ten largest clones.

The CDR3 sequence holds 17 residues, the cysteine and phenylalanine included. The read is trimmed to its CDR3 DNA, 51 bases read in frame from base 1. For CDR1 and CDR2, the germline V gene lists SQVTM and ANQGSEA. Relative to germline, V is missing 3 bases and J is missing 5 bases, with 18 bases of the junction outside any gene match. Stable Graves' hyperthyroidism was defined as no progression to ophthalmopathy during 18 months of follow-up. Hyperthyroidism patients were aged 18 to 65 years and newly diagnosed, with disease duration of less than 2 months. Exclusion was applied to patients with uncontrolled infections, other autoimmune diseases, pregnancy or lactation. Diagnoses were established on the basis of clinical symptoms, serum thyroxine and TRAb, thyroid ultrasound, and orbital computed tomography. Ficoll-Paque density gradient centrifugation was used to isolate PBMCs from 9.5 to 10 ml of fresh peripheral blood. Total RNA was extracted with Trizol reagent, and quality was checked on an Agilent 2100 Bioanalyzer.

The sequence was obtained from a man aged 18 to 29 with Graves' hyperthyroidism. The chain joins TRBV29-1 to TRBJ2-5; 7 bases in between match TRBD2. The sample taken for sequencing was blood. The DNA reads as follows: TGCAGCGTTGAGGGACCTGTGGGGGGAGGGGAAGCGGAGACCCAGTACTTC. Its translation is CSVEGPVGGGEAETQYF.